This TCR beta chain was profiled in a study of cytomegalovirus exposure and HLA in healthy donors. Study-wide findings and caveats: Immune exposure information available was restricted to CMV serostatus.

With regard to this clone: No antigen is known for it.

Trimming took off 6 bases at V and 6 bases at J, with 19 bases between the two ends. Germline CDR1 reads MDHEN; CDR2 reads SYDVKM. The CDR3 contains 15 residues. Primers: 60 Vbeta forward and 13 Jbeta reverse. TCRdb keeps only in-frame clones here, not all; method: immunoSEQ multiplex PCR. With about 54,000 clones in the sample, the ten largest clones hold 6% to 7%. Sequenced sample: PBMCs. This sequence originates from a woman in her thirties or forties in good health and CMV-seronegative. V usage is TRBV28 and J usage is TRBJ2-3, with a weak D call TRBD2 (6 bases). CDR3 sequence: CASRWGVSGADTQYF. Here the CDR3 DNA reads TGTGCCAGCAGGTGGGGGGTGTCAGGTGCCGATACGCAGTATTTT.